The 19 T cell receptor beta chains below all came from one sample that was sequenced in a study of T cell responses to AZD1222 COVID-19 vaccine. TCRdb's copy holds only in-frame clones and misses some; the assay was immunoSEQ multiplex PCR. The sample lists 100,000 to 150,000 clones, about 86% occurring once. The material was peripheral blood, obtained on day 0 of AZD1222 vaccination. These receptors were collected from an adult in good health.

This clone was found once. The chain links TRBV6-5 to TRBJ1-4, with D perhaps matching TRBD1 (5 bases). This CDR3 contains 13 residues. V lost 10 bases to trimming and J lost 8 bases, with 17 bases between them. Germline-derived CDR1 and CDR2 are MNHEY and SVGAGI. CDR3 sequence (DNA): TGTGCCACCCTCAGGGAGATAGGCGAAAAACTGTTTTTT. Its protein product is CATLREIGEKLFF.

CDR3 sequence (DNA): TGTGCCAGCAGCGTAGGAATAGCGGGGGGGCAAGAGACCCAGTACTTC. Amino acid sequence: CASSVGIAGGQETQYF. The chain carries TRBV9 and TRBJ2-5, with TRBD2 identical over 11 bases. The V segment lost 0 bases and the J segment 2 bases; nucleotides outside the gene matches: 3. This CDR3 is 16 amino acids long. Germline-derived CDR1 and CDR2 are SGDLS and YYNGEE.

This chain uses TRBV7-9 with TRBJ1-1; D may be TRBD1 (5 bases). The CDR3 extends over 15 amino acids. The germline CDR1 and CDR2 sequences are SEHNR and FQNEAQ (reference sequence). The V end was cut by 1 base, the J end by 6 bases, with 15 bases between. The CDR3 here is CASSLEIGVVAEAFF. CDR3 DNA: TGTGCCAGCAGCTTAGAGATAGGGGTGGTCGCTGAAGCTTTCTTT.

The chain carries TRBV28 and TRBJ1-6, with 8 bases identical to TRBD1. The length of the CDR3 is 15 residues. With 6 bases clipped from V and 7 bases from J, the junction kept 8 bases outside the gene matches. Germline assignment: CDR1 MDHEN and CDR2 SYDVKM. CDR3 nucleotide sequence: TGTGCCAGCAGAAATGGACAGGGCCTAAATTCACCCCTCCACTTT. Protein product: CASRNGQGLNSPLHF.

CDR3 loop: CASTQSYWGGPSSYEQYF. The CDR3 DNA sequence: TGTGCCAGCACCCAATCATATTGGGGCGGCCCGAGCTCCTACGAGCAGTACTTC. The chain joins TRBV28 to TRBJ2-7; TRBD1 might be the D (5 bases). The CDR3 is 18 residues long. V was trimmed by 7 bases and J by 0 bases, leaving 25 bases between them. Germline V gene sequence: CDR1 MDHEN, CDR2 SYDVKM.

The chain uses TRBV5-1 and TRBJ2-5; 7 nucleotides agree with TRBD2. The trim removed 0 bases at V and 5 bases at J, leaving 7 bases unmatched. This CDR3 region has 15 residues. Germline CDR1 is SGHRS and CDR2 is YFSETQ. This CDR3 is CASSLVGGKGETQYF. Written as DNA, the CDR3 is TGCGCCAGCAGCTTGGTCGGGGGGAAAGGGGAGACCCAGTACTTC.

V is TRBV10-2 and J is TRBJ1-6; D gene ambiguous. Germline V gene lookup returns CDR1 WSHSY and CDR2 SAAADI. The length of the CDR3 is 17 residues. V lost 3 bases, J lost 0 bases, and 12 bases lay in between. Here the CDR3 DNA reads TGCGCCAGCAGTGATTTTTGGCTAAGCTCCTATAATTCACCCCTCCACTTT. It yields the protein CASSDFWLSSYNSPLHF.

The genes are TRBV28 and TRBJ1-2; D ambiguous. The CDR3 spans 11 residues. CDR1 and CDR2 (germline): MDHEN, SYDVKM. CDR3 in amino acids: CGAMGYYGYTF. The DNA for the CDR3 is TGTGGGGCCATGGGTTACTATGGCTACACCTTC.

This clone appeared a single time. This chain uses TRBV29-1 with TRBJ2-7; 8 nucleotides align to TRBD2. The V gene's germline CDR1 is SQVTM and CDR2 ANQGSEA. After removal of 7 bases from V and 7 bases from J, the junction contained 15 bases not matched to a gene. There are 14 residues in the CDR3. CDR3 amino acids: CSAKLLAEAGEQYF. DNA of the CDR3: TGCAGCGCCAAACTACTAGCGGAGGCGGGTGAGCAGTACTTC.

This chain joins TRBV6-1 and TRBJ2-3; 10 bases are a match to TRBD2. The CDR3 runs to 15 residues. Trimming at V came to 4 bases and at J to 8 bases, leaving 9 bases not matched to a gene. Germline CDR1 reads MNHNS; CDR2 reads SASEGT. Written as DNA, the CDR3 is TGTGCCAGCAGTGTAGCGGGAGGTAGCGCGGGTACGCAGTATTTT. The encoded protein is CASSVAGGSAGTQYF.

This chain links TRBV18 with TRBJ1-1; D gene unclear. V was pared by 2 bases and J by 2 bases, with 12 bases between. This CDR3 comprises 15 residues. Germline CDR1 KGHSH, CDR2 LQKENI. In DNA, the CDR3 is TGTGCCAGCTCACCAGACCGTGCGGGTAACACTGAAGCTTTCTTT. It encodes CASSPDRAGNTEAFF.

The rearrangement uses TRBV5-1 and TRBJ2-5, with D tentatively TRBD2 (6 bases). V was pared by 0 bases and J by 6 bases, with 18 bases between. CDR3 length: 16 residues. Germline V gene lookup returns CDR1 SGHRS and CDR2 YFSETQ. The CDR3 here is CASSLEVGGIGKTQYF. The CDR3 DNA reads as TGCGCCAGCAGCTTGGAAGTGGGCGGGATAGGAAAGACCCAGTACTTC.

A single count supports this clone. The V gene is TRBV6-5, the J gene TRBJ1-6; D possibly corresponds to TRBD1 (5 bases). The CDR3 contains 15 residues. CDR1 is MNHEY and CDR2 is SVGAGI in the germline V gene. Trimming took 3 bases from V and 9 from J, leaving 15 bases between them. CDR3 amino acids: CASSYAKGLGSPLHF. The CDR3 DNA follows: TGTGCCAGCAGTTATGCGAAGGGGCTTGGTTCACCCCTCCACTTT.

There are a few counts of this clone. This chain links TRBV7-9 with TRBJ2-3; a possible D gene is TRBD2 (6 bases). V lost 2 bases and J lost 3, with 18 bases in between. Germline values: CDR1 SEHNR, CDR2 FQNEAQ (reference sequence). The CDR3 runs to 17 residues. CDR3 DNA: TGTGCCAGCAGCTTAACAGATGGGAGGTGGGAGACAGATACGCAGTATTTT. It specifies CASSLTDGRWETDTQYF. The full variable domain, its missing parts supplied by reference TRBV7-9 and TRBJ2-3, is DTGVSQNPRHKITKRGQNVTFRCDPISEHNRLYWYRQTLGQGPEFLTYFQNEAQLEKSRLLSDRFSAERPKGSFSTLEIQRTEQGDSAMYLCASSLTDGRWETDTQYFGPGTRLTVL.

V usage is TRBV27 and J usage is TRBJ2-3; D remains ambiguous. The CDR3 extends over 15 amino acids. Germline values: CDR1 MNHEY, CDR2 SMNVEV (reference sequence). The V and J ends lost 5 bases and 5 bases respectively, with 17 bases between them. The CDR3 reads CASSLRPTLLDTQYF. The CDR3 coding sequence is TGTGCCAGCAGTCTAAGACCCACACTCTTAGATACGCAGTATTTT.

The CDR3 loop reads CASSLTSGRTYEQYF. The DNA of the CDR3 is TGTGCCAGCAGCCTAACTAGCGGGAGGACCTACGAGCAGTACTTC. The chain links TRBV9 to TRBJ2-7, with 12 bases that match TRBD2. From germline, CDR1 is SGDLS and CDR2 YYNGEE. The J segment lost 2 bases and the V segment lost 4 bases, leaving 4 bases of the junction unmatched. The CDR3 is 15 residues long.

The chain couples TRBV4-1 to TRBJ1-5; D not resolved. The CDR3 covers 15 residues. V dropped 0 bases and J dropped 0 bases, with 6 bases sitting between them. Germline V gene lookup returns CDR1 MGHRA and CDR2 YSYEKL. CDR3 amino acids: CASSQESYSNQPQHF. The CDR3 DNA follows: TGCGCCAGCAGCCAAGAATCGTATAGCAATCAGCCCCAGCATTTT.

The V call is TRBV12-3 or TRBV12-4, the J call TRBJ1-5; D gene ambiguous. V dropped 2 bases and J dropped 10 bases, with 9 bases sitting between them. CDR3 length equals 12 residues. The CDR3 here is CASSLISEPQHF. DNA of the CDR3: TGTGCCAGCAGTTTAATCAGTGAACCCCAGCATTTT.

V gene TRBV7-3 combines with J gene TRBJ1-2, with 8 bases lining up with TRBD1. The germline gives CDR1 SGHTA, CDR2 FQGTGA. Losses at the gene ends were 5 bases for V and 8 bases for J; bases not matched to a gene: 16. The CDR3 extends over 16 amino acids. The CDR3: CASSAAGQGLFMGYTF. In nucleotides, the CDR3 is TGTGCCAGCAGCGCGGCAGGACAGGGCTTATTTATGGGCTACACCTTC.